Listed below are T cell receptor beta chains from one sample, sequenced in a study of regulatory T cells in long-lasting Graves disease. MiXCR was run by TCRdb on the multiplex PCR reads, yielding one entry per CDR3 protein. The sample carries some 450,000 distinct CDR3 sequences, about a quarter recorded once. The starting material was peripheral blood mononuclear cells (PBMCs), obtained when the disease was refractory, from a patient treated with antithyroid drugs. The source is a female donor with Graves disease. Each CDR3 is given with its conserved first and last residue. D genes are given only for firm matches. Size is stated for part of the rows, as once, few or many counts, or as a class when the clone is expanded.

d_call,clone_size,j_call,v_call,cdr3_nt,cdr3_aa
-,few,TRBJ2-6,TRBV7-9,TGTGCCAGCAGCTTAGCGCCTGCTGGGGCCAACGTCCTGACTTTC,CASSLAPAGANVLTF
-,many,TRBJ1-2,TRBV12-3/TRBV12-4,TGTGCCAGCAGTGGACAGCTTATCTATGGCTACACCTTC,CASSGQLIYGYTF
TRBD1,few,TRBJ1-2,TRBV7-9,TGTGCCAGCAGCTTAGCTGGGACAGGGTCCCTCAGTTATGGCTACACCTTC,CASSLAGTGSLSYGYTF
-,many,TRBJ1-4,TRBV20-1,TGCAGTGCTAGAGATCCCAACTCAGCAACTAATGAAAAACTGTTTTTT,CSARDPNSATNEKLFF
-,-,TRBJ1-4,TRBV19,TGTGCCAGTGGAGGAGCCAGCCCCAATGAAAAACTGTTTTTT,CASGGASPNEKLFF
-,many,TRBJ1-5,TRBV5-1,TGTGCTAGCAGCTTAGGGCAGGGAGGCAATCAGCCCCAGCATTTT,CASSLGQGGNQPQHF
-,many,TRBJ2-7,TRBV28,TGTGCCAGCAGTGACTCAGTGGGGTACGAGCAGTACTTC,CASSDSVGYEQYF
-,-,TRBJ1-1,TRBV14,TGTGCCAGCAGCCAAGTTTTGGGGTCTGAAGCTTTCTTT,CASSQVLGSEAFF
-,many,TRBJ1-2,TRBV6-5,TGTGCCAGCAGTTACTTTCAGGCTACTTATGGCTACACCTTC,CASSYFQATYGYTF
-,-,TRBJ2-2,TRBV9,TGTGCCAGCAGCCTCGTTTTCACCGGGGAGCTGTTTTTT,CASSLVFTGELFF
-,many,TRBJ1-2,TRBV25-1,TGTGCCAGCAGTGAAGCGGTCGCTCGTGGTGGCTACACCTTC,CASSEAVARGGYTF
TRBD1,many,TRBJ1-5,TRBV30,TGTGCCTGGAGTGAGGACAGGGTACAGCCCCAGCATTTT,CAWSEDRVQPQHF
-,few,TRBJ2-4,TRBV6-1,TGTGCCAGCAGACCCGACAGGACCCCGCGAAACATTCAGTACTTC,CASRPDRTPRNIQYF
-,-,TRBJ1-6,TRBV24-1,TGTGCCACCAGTGATGGAGCTTCACCCCTCCACTTT,CATSDGASPLHF
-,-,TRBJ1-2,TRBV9,TGTGCCAGCAGCGTAGGTGTAGTGACTAACTATGGCTACACCTTC,CASSVGVVTNYGYTF
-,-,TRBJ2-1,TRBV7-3,TGTGCCAGCAGACCAGGGGGGGATCCCTCCTACAATGAGCAGTTCTTC,CASRPGGDPSYNEQFF
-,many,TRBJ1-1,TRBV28,TGTGCCAGCAGTTTCCCCCAGGGTCCCCACACTGAAGCTTTCTTT,CASSFPQGPHTEAFF
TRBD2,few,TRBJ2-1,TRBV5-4,TGTGCCAGCAGCTTAGCGGGAGGTCGAGACAATGAGCAGTTCTTC,CASSLAGGRDNEQFF
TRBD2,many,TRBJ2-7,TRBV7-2,TGTGCCAGCAGCTTAGATCAACTAGCGGGAGTCGAGCAGTACTTC,CASSLDQLAGVEQYF
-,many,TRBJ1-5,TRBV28,TGTGCCAGCAGTTTTAAAATCCAGCCCCAGCATTTT,CASSFKIQPQHF
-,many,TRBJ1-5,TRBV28,TGTGCCAGCAGTTACTCAGGACAGTTCAATCAGCCCCAGCATTTT,CASSYSGQFNQPQHF
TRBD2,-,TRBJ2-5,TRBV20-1,TGCAGTGCCGCGAGGGCTAGCGGGACTCAAGAGACCCAGTACTTC,CSAARASGTQETQYF
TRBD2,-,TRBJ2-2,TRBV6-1,TGTGCCAGCAGTAGAGCGGGAGCGGGAGTAGGCACCGGGGAGCTGTTTTTT,CASSRAGAGVGTGELFF
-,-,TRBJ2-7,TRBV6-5,TGTGCCAGCAGTTATTCACGGACACTCTCCTACGAGCAGTACTTC,CASSYSRTLSYEQYF
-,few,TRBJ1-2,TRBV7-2,TGTGCCAGCAGCTTAGTTCATAGGGGGGGGGATGGCTACACCTTC,CASSLVHRGGDGYTF
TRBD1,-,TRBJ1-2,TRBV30,TGTGCCTGGAGCCAAGCCCCGGACAGGAACTATGGCTACACCTTC,CAWSQAPDRNYGYTF
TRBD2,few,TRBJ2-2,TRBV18,TGTGCCAGCTCACGAGAGACTAGCGGGAGCGGCGGGGAGCTGTTTTTT,CASSRETSGSGGELFF
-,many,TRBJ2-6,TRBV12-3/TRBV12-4,TGTGCCAGCAGTTTACCGCGGGAAGTTGGGAAATCTGGGGCCAACGTCCTGACTTTC,CASSLPREVGKSGANVLTF
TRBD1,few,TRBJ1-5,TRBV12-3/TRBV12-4,TGTGCCAGCAGCCCACAGGGGTCCTATAGCAATCAGCCCCAGCATTTT,CASSPQGSYSNQPQHF
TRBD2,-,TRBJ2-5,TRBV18,TGTGCCAGCTCACCAAGGCGGCCTCAGCGGGAGTTCGGAGAGACCCAGTACTTC,CASSPRRPQREFGETQYF
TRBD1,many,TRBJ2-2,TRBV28,TGTGCCAGCAGTTCAGAGGGGGCGGACACCGGGGAGCTGTTTTTT,CASSSEGADTGELFF
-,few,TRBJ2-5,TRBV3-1,TGTGCCAGCCGATTATTCAGGGCGGGAGAGACCCAGTACTTC,CASRLFRAGETQYF
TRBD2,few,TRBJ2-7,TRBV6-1,TGTGCCAGCAACCGAGCCGGGACTAGCTCCTACGAGCAGTACTTC,CASNRAGTSSYEQYF
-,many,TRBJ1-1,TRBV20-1,TGCAGTGCTAGAGATGCGACCGGGGTTTGGGGCACTGAAGCTTTCTTT,CSARDATGVWGTEAFF
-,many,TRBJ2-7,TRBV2,TGTGCCAGCAGTGAATTCTCGTACGAGCAGTACTTC,CASSEFSYEQYF
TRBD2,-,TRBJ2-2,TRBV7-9,TGTGCCAGCAGCACGCAACTAGCGGTTAACACCGGGGAGCTGTTTTTT,CASSTQLAVNTGELFF
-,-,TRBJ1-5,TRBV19,TGTGCCAGTAGTGCTGAACAGGGACCCAATCAGCCCCAGCATTTT,CASSAEQGPNQPQHF
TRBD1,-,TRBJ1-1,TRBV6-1,TGTGCCAGCAGTGAACGTCCAGGGGGCTCTGAAGCTTTCTTT,CASSERPGGSEAFF
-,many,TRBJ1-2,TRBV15,TGTGCCACCAGCAGAGAGGGGACATCTAACTATGGCTACACCTTC,CATSREGTSNYGYTF
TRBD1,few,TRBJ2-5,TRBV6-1,TGTGCCAGCACCTACCCCCCGACAGGGGGGACGTGGGAGACCCAGTACTTC,CASTYPPTGGTWETQYF
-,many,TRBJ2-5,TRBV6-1,TGTGCCAGCTCGGGCCAGAGCCAAGAGACCCAGTACTTC,CASSGQSQETQYF
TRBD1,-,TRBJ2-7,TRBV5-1,TGCGCCAGCAGCCCCATCGGACAGGGTGGCAACGAGCAGTACTTC,CASSPIGQGGNEQYF
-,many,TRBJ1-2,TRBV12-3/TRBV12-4,TGTGCCAGCAGCTCGGGACGGAGTTATGGCTACACCTTC,CASSSGRSYGYTF